This is a list of T cell receptor beta chains from one sample in a study of CXCR3-negative and CXCR3-positive naive CD8 T cells. With the 5' RACE reads reprocessed, TCRdb shows one record per CDR3 protein and no DNA. This sample contains roughly 70,000 distinct CDR3 sequences. The sequencing sample was made of naive CXCR3- CD8+ T cells from blood. Receptor source: a human donor in good health. Some clones in this sample may be carry-over from other donors' samples. The CDR3 runs from the conserved cysteine through the conserved F or W.

J gene: TRBJ2-2
V gene: TRBV29-1
CDR3 protein: CSVSGVNTGELFF

J gene: TRBJ1-2
V gene: TRBV20-1
CDR3 protein: CSARDLVGRDYGYTF

J gene: TRBJ1-1
V gene: TRBV6-6
CDR3 protein: CASSAGNTEAFF

J gene: TRBJ2-7
V gene: TRBV5-4
CDR3 protein: CASSSGTSIYEQYF

J gene: TRBJ2-7
V gene: TRBV25-1
CDR3 protein: CASSQEMGLSYEQYF

J gene: TRBJ2-1
V gene: TRBV25-1
CDR3 protein: CASSGGGGLPNEQFF

J gene: TRBJ2-2
V gene: TRBV6-4
CDR3 protein: CASSDSERGELFF

J gene: TRBJ1-2
V gene: TRBV4-2
CDR3 protein: CASSQVVTGGNYGYTF

J gene: TRBJ2-1
V gene: TRBV4-1
CDR3 protein: CASSQDQGLAGNEQFF

J gene: TRBJ2-3
V gene: TRBV5-4
CDR3 protein: CASSLAFKGGGTDTQYF

J gene: TRBJ1-6
V gene: TRBV20-1
CDR3 protein: CSARPPGETNLNSPLHF

J gene: TRBJ2-5
V gene: TRBV5-1
CDR3 protein: CASSHSGRATRGQETQYF

J gene: TRBJ2-7
V gene: TRBV3-1
CDR3 protein: CASSQGPDRGSYEQYF

J gene: TRBJ2-7
V gene: TRBV20-1
CDR3 protein: CSALGPFGDEQYF

J gene: TRBJ2-2
V gene: TRBV7-2
CDR3 protein: CASSLAPHLAPDYPGELFF

J gene: TRBJ2-3
V gene: TRBV9
CDR3 protein: CASSVETVLTDTQYF

J gene: TRBJ2-7
V gene: TRBV29-1
CDR3 protein: CSVEQGGPRQQYF

J gene: TRBJ2-3
V gene: TRBV6-4
CDR3 protein: CASGEGDSTDTQYF

J gene: TRBJ1-1
V gene: TRBV29-1
CDR3 protein: CSVSGTEGLDTEAFF

J gene: TRBJ2-7
V gene: TRBV27
CDR3 protein: CASAAGHLSYEQYF

J gene: TRBJ2-5
V gene: TRBV20-1
CDR3 protein: CSASPRAGTQYF

J gene: TRBJ2-7
V gene: TRBV14
CDR3 protein: CASSQERGRSYEQYF

J gene: TRBJ1-6
V gene: TRBV7-2
CDR3 protein: CASSPRTGNSPLHF

J gene: TRBJ2-1
V gene: TRBV7-3
CDR3 protein: CASSLRAGLNEQFF

J gene: TRBJ2-1
V gene: TRBV28
CDR3 protein: CASSLDLRWVAGGASGNNEQFF

J gene: TRBJ2-7
V gene: TRBV7-8
CDR3 protein: CASSHTGGHEQYF

J gene: TRBJ2-1
V gene: TRBV28
CDR3 protein: CASSSSGSGIGNEQFF

J gene: TRBJ2-7
V gene: TRBV28
CDR3 protein: CASSLEGPYEQYF

J gene: TRBJ2-7
V gene: TRBV20-1
CDR3 protein: CSARQLRGSYEQYF

J gene: TRBJ1-5
V gene: TRBV2
CDR3 protein: CASSEGGRIPQPQHF

J gene: TRBJ2-7
V gene: TRBV10-2
CDR3 protein: CASLLAESYEQYF

J gene: TRBJ1-2
V gene: TRBV12-3/TRBV12-4
CDR3 protein: CASSSRMAGYTF

J gene: TRBJ2-1
V gene: TRBV13
CDR3 protein: CASSLILDEQFF

J gene: TRBJ2-5
V gene: TRBV10-2
CDR3 protein: CASRSPGMETQYF

J gene: TRBJ2-7
V gene: TRBV21-1
CDR3 protein: CASSKRRRYEQYF

J gene: TRBJ1-1
V gene: TRBV28
CDR3 protein: CASSLDRGRLGTEAFF

J gene: TRBJ2-7
V gene: TRBV2
CDR3 protein: CASSPSTRINEQYF

J gene: TRBJ2-7
V gene: TRBV9
CDR3 protein: CASSGYRDSASYEQYF

J gene: TRBJ1-5
V gene: TRBV7-2
CDR3 protein: CASSFGLGSNQPQHF

J gene: TRBJ1-2
V gene: TRBV4-3
CDR3 protein: CASSQVAYGSQNDGYTF

J gene: TRBJ2-5
V gene: TRBV5-1
CDR3 protein: CASSLETGGKTQYF

J gene: TRBJ2-7
V gene: TRBV28
CDR3 protein: CASSLSSWSSYEQYF

J gene: TRBJ2-1
V gene: TRBV28
CDR3 protein: CASRAEDEQFF

J gene: TRBJ2-5
V gene: TRBV4-1
CDR3 protein: CASSQVPGETQYF

J gene: TRBJ1-3
V gene: TRBV10-3
CDR3 protein: CAISESLKERRGSSGTTIYF

J gene: TRBJ2-1
V gene: TRBV6-6
CDR3 protein: CASSFPLALGNEQFF

J gene: TRBJ2-1
V gene: TRBV5-5
CDR3 protein: CASSPGLAEIYNEQFF

J gene: TRBJ2-1
V gene: TRBV20-1
CDR3 protein: CSARDVAGGDNEQFF

J gene: TRBJ2-6
V gene: TRBV2
CDR3 protein: CASSEQGGLANVLTF

J gene: TRBJ2-7
V gene: TRBV5-1
CDR3 protein: CASSSGTSYEQYF

J gene: TRBJ2-4
V gene: TRBV11-2
CDR3 protein: CASSFGQVDQYF